The source of this T cell receptor beta chain is a study of blood T cell repertoires in COVID-19. In the study's own analysis: From reference gene primer amplification, estimates of nucleated cell counts were derived. Some clones are missing from TCRdb's copy, which holds only in-frame ones; the method was immunoSEQ multiplex PCR. The V and J calls and the clone size are those of that table, but D and trimming were determined from the DNA. The repertoire includes about 370,000 clones, 85% to 90% of them detected once, and around 6.3% sits in the top ten. The specimen was peripheral blood. The clonotype originates from a man between 18 and 29 years old with active or convalescent COVID-19.

This CDR3 reads CASSVVPGADGYTF. Written as DNA, the CDR3 is TGTGCCAGCAGCGTAGTACCAGGGGCGGATGGCTACACCTTC. The chain links TRBV9 to TRBJ1-2; a weak D match, TRBD1 (6 bases). Germline lookup yields CDR1 SGDLS and CDR2 YYNGEE. V gave up 0 bases and J gave up 6 bases, with 12 bases separating them. CDR3 size: 14 residues.